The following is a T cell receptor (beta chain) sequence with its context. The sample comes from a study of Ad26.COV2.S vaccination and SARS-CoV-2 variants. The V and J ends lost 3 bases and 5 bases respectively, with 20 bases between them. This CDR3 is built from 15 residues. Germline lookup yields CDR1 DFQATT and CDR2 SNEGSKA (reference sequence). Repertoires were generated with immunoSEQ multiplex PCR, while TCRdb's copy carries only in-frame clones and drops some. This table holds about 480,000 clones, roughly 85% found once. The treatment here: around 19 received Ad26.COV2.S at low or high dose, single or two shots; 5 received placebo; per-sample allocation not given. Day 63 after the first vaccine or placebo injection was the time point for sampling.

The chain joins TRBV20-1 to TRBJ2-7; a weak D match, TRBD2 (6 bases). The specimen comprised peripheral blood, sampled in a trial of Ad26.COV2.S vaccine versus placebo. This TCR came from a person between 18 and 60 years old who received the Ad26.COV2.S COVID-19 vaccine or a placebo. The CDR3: CSASSGASNRDEQYF. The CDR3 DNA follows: TGCAGTGCTAGTTCGGGAGCCTCAAACCGGGACGAGCAGTACTTC.